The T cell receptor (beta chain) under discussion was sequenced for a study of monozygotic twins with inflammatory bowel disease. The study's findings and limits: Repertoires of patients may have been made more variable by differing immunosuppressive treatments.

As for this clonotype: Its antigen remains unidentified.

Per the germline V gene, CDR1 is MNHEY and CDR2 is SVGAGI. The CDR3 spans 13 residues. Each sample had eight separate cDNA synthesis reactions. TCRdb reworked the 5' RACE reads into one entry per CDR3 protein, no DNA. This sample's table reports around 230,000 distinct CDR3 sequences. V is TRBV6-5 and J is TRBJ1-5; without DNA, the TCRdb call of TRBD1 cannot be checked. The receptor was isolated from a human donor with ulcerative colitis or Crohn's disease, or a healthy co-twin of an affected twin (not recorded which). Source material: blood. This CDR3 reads CASRDRANQPQHF.